Listed below are T cell receptor beta chains from one sample, sequenced in a study of blood T cell repertoires in COVID-19. Data came from immunoSEQ multiplex PCR; TCRdb stores just in-frame clones and leaves some out. Here the sample spans some 150,000 clones, roughly 83% being singletons. The sequencing input was peripheral blood. Receptors were obtained from a woman aged 55-69 years with COVID-19, enrolled during active disease. Both conserved end residues are part of each CDR3. The D gene is left open where the match is weak.

J gene | V gene | D gene | CDR3 protein
TRBJ2-1 | TRBV5-1 | . | CASSLISASYNEQFF
TRBJ2-1 | TRBV7-3 | TRBD1 | CASSPRDRDYGEQFF
TRBJ2-2 | TRBV21-1 | . | CASSTWTVHRGAVF
TRBJ2-7 | TRBV6-5 | TRBD2 | CASSQSAGGSVEQYF
TRBJ1-2 | TRBV19 | TRBD1 | CATRMDRVNYGYTF
TRBJ2-1 | TRBV5-1 | TRBD2 | CASSPTSSGSGNEQFF
TRBJ2-7 | TRBV7-8 | TRBD2 | CASSSQGLAGASEQYF
TRBJ1-1 | TRBV21-1 | . | CASSKTRGKEVAEAFF
TRBJ1-2 | TRBV7-3 | . | CASSLDRSNYGYTF
TRBJ1-1 | TRBV7-2 | TRBD1 | CASSHPVTGYSSNTEAFF
TRBJ1-4 | TRBV9 | . | CASSVSGDNEKLFF
TRBJ2-3 | TRBV6-5 | TRBD1 | CASTPQGAGDTQYF
TRBJ2-5 | TRBV3-1/TRBV3-2 | TRBD1 | CASSPGQGVTETQYF
TRBJ2-2 | TRBV6-2/TRBV6-3 | . | CASSYGQVNTGELFF
TRBJ2-3 | TRBV5-1 | . | CASSFHTDTQYF
TRBJ1-5 | TRBV5-1 | TRBD1 | CASSWDRDQPQHF
TRBJ1-1 | TRBV5-4 | . | CASRSDNTEAFF
TRBJ2-1 | TRBV6-1 | TRBD2 | CASSDLAARGHNEQFF
TRBJ2-7 | TRBV5-1 | TRBD2 | CASSLGGSLAGYSYEQYF
TRBJ1-1 | TRBV25-1 | . | CASSVGQYGAFF
TRBJ1-2 | TRBV5-1 | . | CASSLEAKAGHGYTF
TRBJ1-2 | TRBV19 | TRBD1 | CASKGQLNYGYTF
TRBJ1-1 | TRBV7-2 | TRBD1 | CASSSQGRSTEAFF
TRBJ1-4 | TRBV18 | . | CASSPPGRATNEKLFF
TRBJ2-7 | TRBV7-2 | TRBD1 | CASSAPGGSPREQYF
TRBJ1-4 | TRBV6-5 | TRBD1 | CASRQGAEYEKLFF
TRBJ1-3 | TRBV2 | . | CASSGVAGNTIYF
TRBJ2-2 | TRBV21-1 | . | CASSKYTEPGVKGVTGELFF
TRBJ1-4 | TRBV18 | . | CASSPAGVQEKLFF
TRBJ2-3 | TRBV5-1 | . | CASSLQGTDTQYF
TRBJ1-3 | TRBV3-1/TRBV3-2 | . | CASSPGRGNTIYF
TRBJ2-2 | TRBV29-1 | TRBD1 | CSGRTGGNTGELFF
TRBJ2-3 | TRBV5-1 | . | CASSLSYRADTQYF
TRBJ1-1 | TRBV6-5 | TRBD1 | CASSSGQGNSEAFF
TRBJ2-5 | TRBV5-1 | . | CASSLSYRQETQYF
TRBJ1-2 | TRBV6-5 | TRBD1 | CASSLGQAFNYGYTF
TRBJ1-5 | TRBV6-5 | TRBD1 | CASRRTGGDNQPQHF
TRBJ2-5 | TRBV19 | TRBD1 | CASSIVGTGRETQYF
TRBJ2-7 | TRBV10-1 | TRBD1 | CASRDRVYEQYF
TRBJ1-3 | TRBV18 | . | CASSPWGVSQGSGNTIYF
TRBJ1-4 | TRBV19 | TRBD1 | CASSRQGATNEKLFF
TRBJ1-1 | TRBV5-4 | . | CASSYGGVTEAFF
TRBJ2-2 | TRBV5-1 | . | CASSSTGYSGELFF
TRBJ1-2 | TRBV5-6 | TRBD1 | CASSPTLRDRRNYGYTF
TRBJ1-3 | TRBV4-1 | . | CASSQAGAGNTIYF
TRBJ1-5 | TRBV5-1 | . | CASSLAGKEGQPQHF
TRBJ2-2 | TRBV9 | . | CASSVISGTGELFF
TRBJ2-7 | TRBV28 | TRBD2 | CARRGLAGWHSYEQYF
TRBJ2-7 | TRBV5-1 | . | CASGTTGLLYEQYF
TRBJ1-1 | TRBV19 | . | CASSIPRFMNTEAFF
TRBJ1-2 | TRBV5-1 | . | CASSLGQDYGYTF
TRBJ1-1 | TRBV12-3/TRBV12-4 | . | CASSTLNTEAFF
TRBJ1-1 | TRBV4-1 | TRBD1 | CASSHLGQGGTEAFF
TRBJ1-2 | TRBV6-4 | TRBD1 | CASSDNIGQGAGYTF
TRBJ1-2 | TRBV12-3/TRBV12-4 | . | CASSYSLSAATF
TRBJ2-4 | TRBV11-2 | TRBD2 | CASSPGLASNIQYF
TRBJ1-6 | TRBV4-1 | . | CASSQDTGQSQYNSPLHF